These T cell receptor beta chains were read from a single sample in a study of post-analysis software for immune sequencing data. TCRdb re-called the PCR reads with MiXCR, one entry per CDR3 protein. The sample lists roughly 570,000 distinct CDR3 sequences, roughly 34% occurring once. Sequencing was carried out using blood. These receptors were obtained from a girl aged 2-17 years with multiple sclerosis. Each CDR3 is given with its conserved first and last residue. The D gene is left open where the match is weak. The listing skips clone size in some rows; elsewhere it reads once, few, many or a size class.

few | - | TRBJ2-5 | TRBV19 | CASSDYRDRSGAETQYF | TGTGCCAGTAGTGACTATCGGGACCGTTCGGGAGCGGAGACCCAGTACTTC
- | - | TRBJ2-7 | TRBV5-6 | CASSPIAEGFISEQYF | TGTGCCAGCAGCCCAATTGCGGAGGGGTTTATCTCCGAGCAGTACTTC
- | - | TRBJ2-3 | TRBV20-1 | CSVLRGSTDTQYF | TGCAGTGTCTTGAGGGGGTCCACGGATACGCAGTATTTT
- | TRBD1 | TRBJ2-5 | TRBV7-9 | CASSLAGTGGQGTQYF | TGTGCCAGCAGCTTAGCCGGGACAGGGGGCCAGGGAACCCAGTACTTC
- | - | TRBJ1-1 | TRBV4-2 | CAGSQVRQTNTEAFF | TGTGCCGGCAGCCAAGTGCGGCAGACGAACACTGAAGCTTTCTTT
- | TRBD1 | TRBJ1-1 | TRBV11-2 | CATPNRGRFFRTEAFF | TGTGCCACCCCTAACAGGGGGCGCTTCTTTAGGACTGAAGCTTTCTTT
- | TRBD2 | TRBJ2-7 | TRBV28 | CASSLDRLAGASYEQYF | TGTGCCAGCAGTCTTGATCGACTAGCGGGGGCCTCCTACGAGCAGTACTTC
few | TRBD1 | TRBJ1-5 | TRBV28 | CASSPGQRNNQPQHF | TGTGCCAGCAGCCCGGGACAGCGAAACAATCAGCCCCAGCATTTT
- | - | TRBJ1-4 | TRBV12-3/TRBV12-4 | CASSSRMLGAGNEKLFF | TGTGCCAGCAGTTCGCGCATGTTGGGGGCCGGGAATGAAAAACTGTTTTTT
many | TRBD2 | TRBJ2-3 | TRBV7-2 | CASSLVGLAGAITDTQYF | TGTGCCAGCAGCTTAGTCGGACTAGCGGGGGCCATCACAGATACGCAGTATTTT
- | - | TRBJ1-1 | TRBV20-1 | CSAELNTEAFF | TGCAGTGCGGAATTGAACACTGAAGCTTTCTTT
few | - | TRBJ1-5 | TRBV29-1 | CSVDTGRGDQPQHF | TGCAGCGTCGATACAGGGAGAGGAGATCAGCCCCAGCATTTT
few | - | TRBJ1-4 | TRBV5-1 | CASSSGSKLFF | TGCGCCAGCAGCTCAGGGTCGAAACTGTTTTTT
few | TRBD1 | TRBJ1-2 | TRBV6-5 | CASSYLDRGRAYGYTF | TGTGCCAGCAGTTACCTTGACAGGGGGCGCGCCTATGGCTACACCTTC
- | TRBD1 | TRBJ1-6 | TRBV27 | CASSTFAGTGPSPLHF | TGTGCCAGCAGTACATTCGCCGGGACAGGGCCATCACCCCTCCACTTT
few | - | TRBJ2-7 | TRBV10-3 | CAISRTESYEQYF | TGTGCCATCAGCCGGACAGAATCCTACGAGCAGTACTTC
few | TRBD2 | TRBJ2-3 | TRBV29-1 | CSGCPTSGGPTSTDTQYF | TGCAGCGGTTGTCCGACTAGCGGGGGCCCTACGTCCACAGATACGCAGTATTTT
few | - | TRBJ2-5 | TRBV6-1 | CASSEGGFRRAKTQYF | TGTGCCAGCAGTGAAGGGGGCTTCCGGAGGGCTAAGACCCAGTACTTC
- | - | TRBJ2-7 | TRBV30 | CAWRDYTYEQYF | TGTGCCTGGAGGGATTACACCTACGAGCAGTACTTC
- | TRBD1 | TRBJ1-2 | TRBV9 | CASSTRTGRREDYGYTF | TGTGCCAGCAGCACCCGGACAGGGAGAAGAGAAGACTATGGCTACACCTTC
many | - | TRBJ2-5 | TRBV7-8 | CASSLRNRGSGETQYF | TGTGCCAGCAGCTTACGAAATAGGGGGTCGGGAGAGACCCAGTACTTC
- | - | TRBJ2-1 | TRBV3-1 | CASSPGLGGSEQFF | TGTGCCAGCAGCCCGGGACTAGGGGGCTCCGAGCAGTTCTTC
few | TRBD1 | TRBJ2-7 | TRBV5-1 | CASSWDRGPYEQYF | TGCGCCAGCAGCTGGGACAGGGGCCCCTACGAGCAGTACTTC
- | - | TRBJ1-1 | TRBV11-2 | CASRLQVRAFF | TGTGCCAGCAGGCTCCAAGTGAGGGCTTTCTTT
many | - | TRBJ2-7 | TRBV9 | CASSVGPSSYEQYF | TGTGCCAGCAGCGTAGGTCCCAGTTCCTACGAGCAGTACTTC
few | - | TRBJ1-5 | TRBV7-8 | CASSLKPDHVASSNQPQHF | TGTGCCAGCAGCTTAAAGCCCGACCATGTCGCTTCGAGCAATCAGCCCCAGCATTTT
few | - | TRBJ2-1 | TRBV7-6 | CASSDPSGSSYNEQFF | TGTGCCAGCAGCGATCCTTCTGGAAGCTCCTACAATGAGCAGTTCTTC
- | TRBD1 | TRBJ1-1 | TRBV3-1 | CASSRESGGWTEAFF | TGTGCCAGCAGCCGAGAATCAGGGGGCTGGACTGAAGCTTTCTTT